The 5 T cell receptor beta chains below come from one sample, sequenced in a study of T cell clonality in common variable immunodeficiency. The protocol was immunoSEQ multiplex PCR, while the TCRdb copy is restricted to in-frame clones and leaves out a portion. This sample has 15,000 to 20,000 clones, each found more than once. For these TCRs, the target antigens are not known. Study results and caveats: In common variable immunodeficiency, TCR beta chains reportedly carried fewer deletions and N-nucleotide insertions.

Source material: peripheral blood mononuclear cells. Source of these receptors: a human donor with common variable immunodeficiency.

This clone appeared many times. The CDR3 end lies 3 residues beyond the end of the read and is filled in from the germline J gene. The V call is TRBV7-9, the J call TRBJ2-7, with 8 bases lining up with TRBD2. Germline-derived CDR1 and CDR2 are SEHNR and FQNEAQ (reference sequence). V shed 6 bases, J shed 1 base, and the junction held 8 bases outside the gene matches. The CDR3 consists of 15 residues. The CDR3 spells CASRHTGTSSYEQYF. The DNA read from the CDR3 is TGTGCCAGCAGGCACACCGGGACTAGTTCCTACGAG.

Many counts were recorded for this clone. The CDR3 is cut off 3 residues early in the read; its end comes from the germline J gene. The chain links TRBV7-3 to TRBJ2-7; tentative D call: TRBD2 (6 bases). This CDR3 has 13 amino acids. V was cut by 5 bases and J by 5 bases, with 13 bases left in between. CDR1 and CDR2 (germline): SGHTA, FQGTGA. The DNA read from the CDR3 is TGTGCCAGCAGCCCCGCGGGGTTCAACGAG. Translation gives CASSPAGFNE. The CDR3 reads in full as CASSPAGFNEQYF.

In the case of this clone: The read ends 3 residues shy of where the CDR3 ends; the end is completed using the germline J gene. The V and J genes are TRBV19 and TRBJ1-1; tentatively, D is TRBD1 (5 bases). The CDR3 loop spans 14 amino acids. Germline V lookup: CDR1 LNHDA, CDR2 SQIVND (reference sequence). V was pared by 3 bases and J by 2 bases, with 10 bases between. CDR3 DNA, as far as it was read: TGTGCCAGTAGTATCCAGGGATTTAACACTGAA. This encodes CASSIQGFNTE. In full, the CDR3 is CASSIQGFNTEAFF. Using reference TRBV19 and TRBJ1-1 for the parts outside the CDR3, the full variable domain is DGGITQSPKYLFRKEGQNVTLSCEQNLNHDAMYWYRQDPGQGLRLIYYSQIVNDFQKGDIAEGYSVSREKKESFPLTVTSAQKNPTAFYLCASSIQGFNTEAFFGQGTRLTVV.

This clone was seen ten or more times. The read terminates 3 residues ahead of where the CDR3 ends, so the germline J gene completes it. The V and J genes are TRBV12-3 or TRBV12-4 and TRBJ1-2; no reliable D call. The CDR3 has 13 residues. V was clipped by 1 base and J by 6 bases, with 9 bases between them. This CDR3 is CASSLGTGDGYTF. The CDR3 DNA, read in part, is TGTGCCAGCAGTTTAGGGACTGGAGATGGC.

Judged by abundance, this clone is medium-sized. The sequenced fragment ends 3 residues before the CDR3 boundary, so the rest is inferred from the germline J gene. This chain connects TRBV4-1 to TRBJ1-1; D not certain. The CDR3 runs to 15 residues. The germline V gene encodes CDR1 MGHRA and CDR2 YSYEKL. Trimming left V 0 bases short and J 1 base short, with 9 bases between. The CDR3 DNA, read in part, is TGCGCCAGCAGCCAAGATCCCAGGCCGAACACTGAA. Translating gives CASSQDPRPNTE. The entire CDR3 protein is CASSQDPRPNTEAFF.